This T cell receptor (beta chain) was recorded in a study of OX40 agonist ivuxolimab in advanced cancers. Here immunoSEQ multiplex PCR was the method, and the copy in TCRdb shows in-frame clones only, minus some. The sample holds roughly 50,000 clones; roughly 81% are singletons and the top ten take more than 5.5%. The J segment lost 8 bases and the V segment lost 4 bases, leaving 10 bases of the junction unmatched. This CDR3 region has 15 residues. Germline values: CDR1 SGHDT, CDR2 YYEEEE. Sequencing was performed on CD4+ or CD8+ T cells sorted from blood, taken in a trial of the OX40 agonist ivuxolimab. The origin of this receptor is an adult with an advanced solid tumor such as melanoma, head and neck, liver or kidney cancer. The J gene is TRBJ2-3, the V gene TRBV5-6; 10 positions agree with TRBD2. CDR3 DNA: TGTGCCAGCAGCGACTCACTAGCGGGAAGGGGTACGCAGTATTTT. It specifies CASSDSLAGRGTQYF.